These 16 T cell receptor beta chains originate from one sample sequenced in a study of CD8 T cells in Susac syndrome. Random-hexamer reverse transcription was applied to roughly 0.5 to 1 ug RNA. TCRdb used MiXCR to reprocess the immunoSEQ multiplex PCR reads, holding one entry per CDR3 protein. The sample includes approximately 260,000 distinct CDR3 sequences, approximately 95% of them seen just once. Sequences were obtained from CD4+ T cells from PBMCs. The receptor source for this set is a human donor with Susac syndrome.

The V call is TRBV4-1, the J call TRBJ2-1; 9 bases fit TRBD1. V lost 4 bases to trimming and J lost 9 bases; unmatched junction nucleotides: 7. The CDR3 has 14 residues. The germline CDR1 and CDR2 sequences are MGHRA and YSYEKL. In DNA, the CDR3 is TGCGCCAGCAGCCTGGGACAGGGAGAATTTGAGCAGTTCTTC. Translated, it gives CASSLGQGEFEQFF.

The chain uses TRBV11-3 and TRBJ2-2; D is unresolved. The CDR3 runs to 13 residues. V dropped 6 bases and J dropped 3 bases, with 8 bases sitting between them. Germline CDR1 is SGHNT and CDR2 is YENEEA. CDR3 in amino acids: CASRVGYTGELFF. CDR3 coding DNA: TGTGCCAGCAGGGTCGGGTACACCGGGGAGCTGTTTTTT. The full variable domain, in which reference TRBV11-3 and TRBJ2-2 provide the parts outside the CDR3, is EAGVVQSPRYKIIEKKQPVAFWCNPISGHNTLYWYLQNLGQGPELLIRYENEEAVDDSQLPKDRFSAERLKGVDSTLKIQPAELGDSAVYLCASRVGYTGELFFGEGSRLTVL.

This sequence joins TRBV28 and TRBJ1-2; the match to TRBD1 covers 8 bases. The CDR3 is made up of 14 amino acids. V lost 3 bases to trimming and J lost 3 bases; unmatched junction nucleotides: 3. The germline V gene has CDR1 MDHEN and CDR2 SYDVKM. CDR3 in amino acids: CASSFRGRDYGYTF. DNA for the CDR3: TGTGCCAGCAGTTTCAGGGGGCGCGACTATGGCTACACCTTC.

To note about this clonotype: Relative to the germline gene, one junction end is altered; a read error may explain this. The rearrangement joins TRBV7-7 to TRBJ2-1; 10 nucleotides agree with TRBD1. The CDR3 runs 15 residues. The germline gives CDR1 SSHAT, CDR2 FNYEAQ (reference sequence). In DNA form, the CDR3 reads TGTGCTAGCAGCCCACGGACAGGGGGAAGCAATGAGCAGTTCTTC. It encodes CASSPRTGGSNEQFF.

This clonotype was detected once. The J gene is TRBJ2-3, the V gene TRBV28; unclear D gene. Per the germline V gene, CDR1 is MDHEN and CDR2 is SYDVKM. The germline V and J ends were trimmed by 3 bases and 0 bases, with 13 bases remaining between them. This CDR3 has 16 amino acids. CDR3 protein: CASSFTVRPSTDTQYF. The CDR3 region has the DNA TGTGCCAGCAGTTTCACAGTGCGACCTAGCACAGATACGCAGTATTTT. Based on the CDR3 plus reference TRBV28 and TRBJ2-3, the full variable domain is DVKVTQSSRYLVKRTGEKVFLECVQDMDHENMFWYRQDPGLGLRLIYFSYDVKMKEKGDIPEGYSVSREKKERFSLILESASTNQTSMYLCASSFTVRPSTDTQYFGPGTRLTVL.

The CDR3 sequence: CATKTGDLLSQPQHF. CDR3 DNA sequence: TGTGCCACTAAGACAGGGGATCTCCTTTCTCAGCCCCAGCATTTT. V gene TRBV27 combines with J gene TRBJ1-5; 8 bases are a match to TRBD1. The CDR3 loop spans 15 amino acids. Germline trimming cut 10 bases from V and 6 bases from J; bases unmatched to any gene: 14. Germline-derived CDR1 and CDR2 are MNHEY and SMNVEV (reference sequence).

This sequence joins TRBV29-1 and TRBJ1-1; D may be TRBD1 (6 bases). From germline, CDR1 is SQVTM and CDR2 ANQGSEA. CDR3 size: 12 residues. V lost 5 bases and J lost 1, with 8 bases in between. The CDR3 nucleotides read TGCAGCGTTCAACAGGGGAACACTGAAGCTTTCTTT. This translates into CSVQQGNTEAFF.

The sample holds one count of this clonotype. The V gene is TRBV7-8, the J gene TRBJ1-5, with TRBD1 matching 7 bases. CDR1 and CDR2 (germline): SGHVS, FQNEAQ. This CDR3 comprises 17 residues. V gave up 3 bases and J gave up 3 bases; unmatched junction bases: 11. The CDR3 DNA follows: TGTGCCAGCAGCTTCCCAGGCAGGGGGTTGCCCAATCAGCCCCAGCATTTT. It encodes CASSFPGRGLPNQPQHF.

The chain has TRBV15 and TRBJ2-7; 9 bases line up with TRBD1. The CDR3 runs 15 residues. The J segment lost 2 bases and the V segment lost 3 bases, leaving 5 bases of the junction unmatched. Germline V gives CDR1 LNHNV, CDR2 YYDKDF (reference sequence). This CDR3 is CATSRGGQGPYEQYF. The CDR3 DNA reads as TGTGCCACCAGCAGGGGAGGACAGGGGCCCTACGAGCAGTACTTC.

This clonotype appeared a single time. The gene calls are TRBV13 and TRBJ1-1; no reliable D call. Germline CDR1 PRHDT, CDR2 FYEKMQ (reference sequence). The CDR3 runs 13 residues. V shed 2 bases and J shed 2 bases, with 6 bases lying between them. CDR3 loop: CASSLRPNTEAFF. The CDR3 DNA sequence: TGTGCCAGCAGCTTAAGGCCTAACACTGAAGCTTTCTTT.

This chain uses TRBV20-1 with TRBJ2-5; D may be TRBD2 (5 bases). Trimming shortened V by 3 bases and J by 1 base, and 15 bases separated the two germline ends. CDR1 DFQATT and CDR2 SNEGSKA come from the germline V gene (reference sequence). CDR3 length equals 15 residues. This chain's CDR3 is CSASISGAGQETQYF. CDR3 in DNA: TGCAGTGCTAGCATATCGGGTGCGGGCCAAGAGACCCAGTACTTC.

The rearrangement joins TRBV6-2 or TRBV6-3 to TRBJ1-2; D is uncertain. The V end lost 5 bases, the J end lost 5 bases, and 15 bases lay between the germline ends. CDR3 length: 14 residues. Germline CDR1 MNHEY, CDR2 SVGEGT. The CDR3 nucleotides read TGTGCCAGCAGTCCATCGACGGGAACATATGGCTACACCTTC. It yields the protein CASSPSTGTYGYTF.

The rearrangement uses TRBV20-1 and TRBJ2-7; D is unresolved. CDR1 is DFQATT, CDR2 SNEGSKA, per germline (reference sequence). This CDR3 spans 15 amino acids. The germline V and J ends were trimmed by 0 bases and 3 bases, with 15 bases remaining between them. CDR3 loop: CSARDQLRQNYEQYF. The CDR3 DNA sequence: TGCAGTGCTAGAGATCAATTGCGGCAGAACTACGAGCAGTACTTC.

The chain recombines TRBV3-1 with TRBJ2-1; TRBD2 matches at 10 bases. Germline CDR1 and CDR2: LGHDT and YNNKEL (reference sequence). The V and J ends lost 4 bases and 9 bases, in that order; junction bases with no gene match: 12. This CDR3 region has 16 residues. The CDR3: CASSLESGRAFGEQFF. In DNA form, the CDR3 reads TGTGCCAGCAGCCTCGAAAGCGGGAGGGCCTTCGGTGAGCAGTTCTTC.

This clonotype occurred once. The J gene is TRBJ2-7, the V gene TRBV20-1, with D perhaps TRBD2 (5 bases). Germline V gives CDR1 DFQATT, CDR2 SNEGSKA (reference sequence). There are 14 residues in the CDR3. With 0 bases removed from V and 3 bases from J, the gap between germline ends came to 12 bases. CDR3 coding DNA: TGCAGTGCTAGAGATATCGAACGGGGCTACGAGCAGTACTTC. Translation: CSARDIERGYEQYF.

The chain links TRBV27 to TRBJ2-2, with unresolved D. Trimming took off 0 bases at V and 2 bases at J, with 10 bases between the two ends. Germline CDR1 reads MNHEY; CDR2 reads SMNVEV (reference sequence). This CDR3 contains 16 residues. Written as DNA, the CDR3 is TGTGCCAGCAGTTTATCCGCGACACTCAACACCGGGGAGCTGTTTTTT. Protein: CASSLSATLNTGELFF.